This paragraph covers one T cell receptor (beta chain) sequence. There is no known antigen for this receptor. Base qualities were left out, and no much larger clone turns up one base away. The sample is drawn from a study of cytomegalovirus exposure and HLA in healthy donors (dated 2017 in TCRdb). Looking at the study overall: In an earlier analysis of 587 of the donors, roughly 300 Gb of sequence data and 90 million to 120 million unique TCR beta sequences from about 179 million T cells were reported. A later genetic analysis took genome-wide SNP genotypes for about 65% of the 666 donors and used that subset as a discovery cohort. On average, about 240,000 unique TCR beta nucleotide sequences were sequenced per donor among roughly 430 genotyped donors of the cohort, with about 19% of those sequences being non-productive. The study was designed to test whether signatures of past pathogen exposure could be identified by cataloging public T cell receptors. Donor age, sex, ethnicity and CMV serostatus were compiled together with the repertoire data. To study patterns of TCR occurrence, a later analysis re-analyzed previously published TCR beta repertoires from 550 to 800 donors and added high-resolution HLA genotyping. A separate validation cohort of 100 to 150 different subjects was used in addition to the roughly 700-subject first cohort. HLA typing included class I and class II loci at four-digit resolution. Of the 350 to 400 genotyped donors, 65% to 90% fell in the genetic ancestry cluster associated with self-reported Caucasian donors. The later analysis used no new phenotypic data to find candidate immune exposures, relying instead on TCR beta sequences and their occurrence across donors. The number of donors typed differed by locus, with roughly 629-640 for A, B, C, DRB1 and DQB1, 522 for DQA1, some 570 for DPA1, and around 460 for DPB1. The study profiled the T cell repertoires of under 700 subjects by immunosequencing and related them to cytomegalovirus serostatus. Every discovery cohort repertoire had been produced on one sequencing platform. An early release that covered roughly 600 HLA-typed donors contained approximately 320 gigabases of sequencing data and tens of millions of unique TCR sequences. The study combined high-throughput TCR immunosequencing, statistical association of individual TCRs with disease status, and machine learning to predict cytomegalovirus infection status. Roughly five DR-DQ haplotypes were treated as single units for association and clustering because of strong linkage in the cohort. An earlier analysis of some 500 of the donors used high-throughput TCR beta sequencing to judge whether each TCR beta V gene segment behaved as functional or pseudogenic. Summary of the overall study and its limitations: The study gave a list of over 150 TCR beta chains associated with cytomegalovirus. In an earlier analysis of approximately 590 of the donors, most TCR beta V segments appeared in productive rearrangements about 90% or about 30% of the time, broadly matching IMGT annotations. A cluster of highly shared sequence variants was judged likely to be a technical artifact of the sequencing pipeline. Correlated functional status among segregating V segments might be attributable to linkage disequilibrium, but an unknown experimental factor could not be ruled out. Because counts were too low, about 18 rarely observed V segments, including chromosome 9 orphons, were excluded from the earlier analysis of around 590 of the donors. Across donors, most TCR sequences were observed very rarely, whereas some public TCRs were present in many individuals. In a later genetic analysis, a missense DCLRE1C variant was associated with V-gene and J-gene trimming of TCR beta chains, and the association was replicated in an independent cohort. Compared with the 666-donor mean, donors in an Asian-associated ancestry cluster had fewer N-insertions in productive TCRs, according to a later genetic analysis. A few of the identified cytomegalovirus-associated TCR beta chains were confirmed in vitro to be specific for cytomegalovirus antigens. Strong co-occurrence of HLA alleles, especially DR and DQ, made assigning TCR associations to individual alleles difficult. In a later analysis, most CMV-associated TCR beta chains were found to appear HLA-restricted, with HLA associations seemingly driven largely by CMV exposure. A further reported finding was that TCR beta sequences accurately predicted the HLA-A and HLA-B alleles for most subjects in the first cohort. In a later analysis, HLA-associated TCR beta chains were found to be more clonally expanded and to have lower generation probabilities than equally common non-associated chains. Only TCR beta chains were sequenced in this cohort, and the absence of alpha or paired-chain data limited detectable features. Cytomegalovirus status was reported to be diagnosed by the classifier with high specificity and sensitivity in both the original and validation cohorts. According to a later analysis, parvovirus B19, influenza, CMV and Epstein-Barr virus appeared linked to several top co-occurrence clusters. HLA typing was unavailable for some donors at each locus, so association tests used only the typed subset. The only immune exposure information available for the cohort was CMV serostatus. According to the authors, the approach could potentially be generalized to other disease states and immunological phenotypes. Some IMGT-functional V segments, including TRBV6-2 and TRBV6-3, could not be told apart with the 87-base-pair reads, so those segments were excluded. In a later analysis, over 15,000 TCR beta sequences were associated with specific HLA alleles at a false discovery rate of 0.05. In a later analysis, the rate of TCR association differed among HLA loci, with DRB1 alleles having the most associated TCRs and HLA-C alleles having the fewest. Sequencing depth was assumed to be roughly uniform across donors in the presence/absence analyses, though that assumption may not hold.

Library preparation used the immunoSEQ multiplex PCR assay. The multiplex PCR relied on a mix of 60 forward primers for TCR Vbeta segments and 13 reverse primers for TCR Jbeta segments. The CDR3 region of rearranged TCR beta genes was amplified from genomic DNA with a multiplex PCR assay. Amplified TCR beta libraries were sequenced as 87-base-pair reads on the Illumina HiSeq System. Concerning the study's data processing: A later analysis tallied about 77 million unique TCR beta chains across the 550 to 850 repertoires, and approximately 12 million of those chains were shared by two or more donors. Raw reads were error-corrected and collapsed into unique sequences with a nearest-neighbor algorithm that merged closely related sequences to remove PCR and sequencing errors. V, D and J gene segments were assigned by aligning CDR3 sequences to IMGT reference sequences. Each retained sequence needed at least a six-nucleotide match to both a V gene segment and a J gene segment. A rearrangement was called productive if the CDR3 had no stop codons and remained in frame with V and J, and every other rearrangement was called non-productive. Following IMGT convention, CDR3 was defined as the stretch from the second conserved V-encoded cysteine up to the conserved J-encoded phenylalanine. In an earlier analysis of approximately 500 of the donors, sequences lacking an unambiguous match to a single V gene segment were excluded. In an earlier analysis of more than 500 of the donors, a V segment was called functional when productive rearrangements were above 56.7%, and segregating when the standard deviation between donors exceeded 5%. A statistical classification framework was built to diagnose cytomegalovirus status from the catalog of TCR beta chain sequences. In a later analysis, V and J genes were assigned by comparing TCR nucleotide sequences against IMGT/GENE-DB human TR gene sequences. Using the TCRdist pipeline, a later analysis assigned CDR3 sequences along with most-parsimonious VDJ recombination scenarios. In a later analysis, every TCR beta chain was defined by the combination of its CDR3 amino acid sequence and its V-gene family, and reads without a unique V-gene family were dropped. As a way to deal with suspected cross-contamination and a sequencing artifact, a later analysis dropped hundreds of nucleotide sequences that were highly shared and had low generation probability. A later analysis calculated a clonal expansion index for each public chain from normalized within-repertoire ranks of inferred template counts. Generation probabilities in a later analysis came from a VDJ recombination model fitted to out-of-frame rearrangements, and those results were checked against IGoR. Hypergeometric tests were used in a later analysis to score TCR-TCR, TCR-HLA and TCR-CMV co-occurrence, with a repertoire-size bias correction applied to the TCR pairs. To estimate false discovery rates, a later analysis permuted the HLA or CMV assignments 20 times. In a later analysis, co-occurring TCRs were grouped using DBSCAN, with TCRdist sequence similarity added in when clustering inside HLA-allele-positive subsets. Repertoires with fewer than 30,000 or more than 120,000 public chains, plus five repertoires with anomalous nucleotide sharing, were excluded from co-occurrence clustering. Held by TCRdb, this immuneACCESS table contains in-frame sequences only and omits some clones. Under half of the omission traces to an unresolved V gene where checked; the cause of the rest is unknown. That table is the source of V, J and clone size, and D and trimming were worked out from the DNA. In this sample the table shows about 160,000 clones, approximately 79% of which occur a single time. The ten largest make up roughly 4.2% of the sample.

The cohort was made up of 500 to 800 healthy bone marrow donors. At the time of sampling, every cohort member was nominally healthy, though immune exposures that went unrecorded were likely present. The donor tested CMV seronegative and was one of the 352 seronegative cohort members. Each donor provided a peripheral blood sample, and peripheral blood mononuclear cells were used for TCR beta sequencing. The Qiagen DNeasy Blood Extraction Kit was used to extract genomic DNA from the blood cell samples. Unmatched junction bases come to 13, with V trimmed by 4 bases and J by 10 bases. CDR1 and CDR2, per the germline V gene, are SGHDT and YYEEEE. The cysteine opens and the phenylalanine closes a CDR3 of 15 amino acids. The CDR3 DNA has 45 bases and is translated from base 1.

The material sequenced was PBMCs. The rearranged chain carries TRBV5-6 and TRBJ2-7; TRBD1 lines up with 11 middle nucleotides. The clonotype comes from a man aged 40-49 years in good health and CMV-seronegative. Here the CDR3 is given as CASSRDGTGGQRQYF. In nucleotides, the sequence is TGTGCCAGCAGCCGTGATGGGACAGGGGGGCAAAGACAGTACTTC.